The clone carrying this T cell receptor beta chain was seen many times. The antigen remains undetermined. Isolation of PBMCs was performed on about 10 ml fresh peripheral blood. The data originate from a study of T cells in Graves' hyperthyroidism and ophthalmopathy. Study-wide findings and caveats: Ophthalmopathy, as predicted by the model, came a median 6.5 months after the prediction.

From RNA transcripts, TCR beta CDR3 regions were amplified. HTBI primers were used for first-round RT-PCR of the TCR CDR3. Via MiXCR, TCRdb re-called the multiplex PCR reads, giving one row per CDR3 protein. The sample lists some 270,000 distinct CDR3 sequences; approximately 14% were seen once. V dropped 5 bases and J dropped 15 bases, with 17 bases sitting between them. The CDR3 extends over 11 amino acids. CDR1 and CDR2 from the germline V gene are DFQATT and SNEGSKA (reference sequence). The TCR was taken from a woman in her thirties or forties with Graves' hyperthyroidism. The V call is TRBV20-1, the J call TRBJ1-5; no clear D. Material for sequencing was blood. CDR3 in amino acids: CSASLRGLGHF. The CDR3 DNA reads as TGCAGTGCTTCTTTACGTGGTTTGGGGCATTTT.